The 28 T cell receptor beta chains reported below all come from one sample, sequenced in a study of cytomegalovirus exposure and HLA in healthy donors. The primer mix had 60 Vbeta and 13 Jbeta primers. TCRdb's table, derived via immunoSEQ multiplex PCR, lists solely in-frame clones and lacks some. The top ten hold approximately 3% of the sample, which has about 90,000 clones, approximately 79% seen once. The sample taken for sequencing was PBMCs. Every receptor here comes from a man aged 30 to 39 in good health and CMV-seronegative.

This chain uses TRBV19 with TRBJ2-7, with 9 bases that match TRBD1. The CDR3 sequence is 13 residues long. Germline V gene data show CDR1 as LNHDA and CDR2 as SQIVND (reference sequence). V shed 6 bases and J 3 bases; nucleotides not matched to a gene: 3. The CDR3 here is CASRLDRGYEQYF. CDR3 nucleotides: TGTGCCAGTAGGTTGGACAGGGGCTACGAGCAGTACTTC.

The chain couples TRBV5-1 to TRBJ1-5; D perhaps matches TRBD1 (6 bases). This CDR3 comprises 15 residues. CDR1 and CDR2 (germline): SGHRS, YFSETQ. V was pared by 4 bases and J by 7 bases, with 18 bases between. CDR3 region: CASSPLGGGEQPQHF. CDR3 nucleotides: TGCGCCAGCAGCCCACTGGGAGGGGGTGAACAGCCCCAGCATTTT. The variable domain in full, completed from reference TRBV5-1 and TRBJ1-5, reads KAGVTQTPRYLIKTRGQQVTLSCSPISGHRSVSWYQQTPGQGLQFLFEYFSETQRNKGNFPGRFSGRQFSNSRSEMNVSTLELGDSALYLCASSPLGGGEQPQHFGDGTRLSIL.

The chain combines TRBV5-4 with TRBJ1-1, with TRBD1 identical over 10 bases. The J segment lost 5 bases and the V segment lost 6 bases, leaving 4 bases of the junction unmatched. The CDR3 is 13 residues long. Germline V gene lookup returns CDR1 SGHNT and CDR2 YYREEE (reference sequence). CDR3 loop: CASTRDRGTEAFF. In DNA, the CDR3 is TGTGCCAGCACCCGGGACAGGGGTACTGAAGCTTTCTTT.

The genes are TRBV7-9 and TRBJ2-5; TRBD2 agrees at 10 bases. The germline CDR1 and CDR2 sequences are SEHNR and FQNEAQ (reference sequence). The CDR3 runs to 16 residues. The J segment lost 5 bases and the V segment lost 2 bases, leaving 8 bases of the junction unmatched. CDR3 bases: TGTGCCAGCAGCTTACTCGCTAGCGGGGGCAGGGAGACCCAGTACTTC. Encoded protein: CASSLLASGGRETQYF.

This clone has only one observation. The rearrangement uses TRBV5-1 and TRBJ2-2; 7 positions match TRBD1. Per germline, CDR1 SGHRS and CDR2 YFSETQ. J lost 0 bases, V lost 1 base, and 3 bases had no gene match. CDR3 length equals 16 residues. CDR3 coding DNA: TGCGCCAGCAGCTTGTTGGGGACAGCGAACACCGGGGAGCTGTTTTTT. This sequence encodes CASSLLGTANTGELFF. Combining the CDR3 with reference TRBV5-1 and TRBJ2-2 gives the whole variable domain KAGVTQTPRYLIKTRGQQVTLSCSPISGHRSVSWYQQTPGQGLQFLFEYFSETQRNKGNFPGRFSGRQFSNSRSEMNVSTLELGDSALYLCASSLLGTANTGELFFGEGSRLTVL.

The chain has TRBV4-1 and TRBJ1-1; TRBD1 agrees at 8 bases. V trimming: 2 bases; J trimming: 2 bases; junction bases outside the gene matches: 13. This CDR3 contains 18 residues. From germline, CDR1 is MGHRA and CDR2 YSYEKL. The CDR3 DNA reads TGCGCCAGCAGCCAACCAATTTCCGACAGGGGCTATAACACTGAAGCTTTCTTT. Translation: CASSQPISDRGYNTEAFF.

The CDR3 region is CASSPAMGQRNTEAFF. CDR3 DNA sequence: TGTGCCAGCTCGCCAGCTATGGGACAGAGGAACACTGAAGCTTTCTTT. The chain uses TRBV18 and TRBJ1-1; 7 bases agree with TRBD1. Germline V gives CDR1 KGHSH, CDR2 LQKENI. The CDR3 is 16 residues long. The ends lost 6 bases at V and 1 base at J; junction bases unmatched: 11. Combining the CDR3 with reference TRBV18 and TRBJ1-1 gives the whole variable domain NAGVMQNPRHLVRRRGQEARLRCSPMKGHSHVYWYRQLPEEGLKFMVYLQKENIIDESGMPKERFSAEFPKEGPSILRIQQVVRGDSAAYFCASSPAMGQRNTEAFFGQGTRLTVV.

There are a few counts of this clone. Written as DNA, the CDR3 is TGCGCCAGCAGCCAAGTAGCTCAGGGTAACACTGAAGCTTTCTTT. Protein sequence: CASSQVAQGNTEAFF. The V call is TRBV4-3, the J call TRBJ1-1; possibly TRBD1 for D (5 bases). This CDR3 is built from 15 residues. Trimming cost V 1 base and J 2 bases, with 11 bases left between them. Germline V gene data show CDR1 as LGHNA and CDR2 as YSLEER.

V is TRBV6-6 and J is TRBJ2-1; D is unresolved. The CDR3 contains 11 residues. Germline V gene lookup returns CDR1 MNHNY and CDR2 SVGAGI (reference sequence). The ends were cut back, 5 bases at V and 6 bases at J, with 5 bases in the middle. The chain's CDR3 is CASSRSNEQFF. The DNA for the CDR3 is TGTGCCAGCAGTCGGTCCAATGAGCAGTTCTTC.

The chain employs TRBV30 and TRBJ2-2; TRBD1 aligns across 8 bases. The CDR3 is made up of 15 amino acids. Germline V gives CDR1 GTSNPN, CDR2 SVGIG (reference sequence). V lost 2 bases, J lost 4 bases, and 6 bases stayed unmatched. The CDR3 sequence is CAWSSKGQATGELFF. DNA for the CDR3: TGTGCCTGGAGTTCGAAGGGACAGGCCACCGGGGAGCTGTTTTTT.

The genes are TRBV5-5 and TRBJ1-2; perhaps TRBD1 as D (6 bases). Germline V gene sequence: CDR1 SGHKS, CDR2 YYEKEE (reference sequence). Trimming pared 2 bases from V and 8 bases from J, leaving 25 bases between. The CDR3 is made up of 17 amino acids. The CDR3 region is CASSLRGPLGHNLGYTF. Written as DNA, the CDR3 is TGTGCCAGCAGCTTAAGAGGGCCCCTGGGACACAACCTAGGCTACACCTTC.

The chain is built from TRBV6-1 and TRBJ1-6; TRBD1 agrees at 7 bases. The CDR3 runs 15 residues. Germline CDR1 MNHNS, CDR2 SASEGT. J was trimmed by 6 bases and V by 1 base; bases with no gene match: 3. The CDR3 bases are TGTGCCAGCAGTGAAGGCGACAGGGCTAATTCACCCCTCCACTTT. Its protein is CASSEGDRANSPLHF.

The V and J genes are TRBV19 and TRBJ1-5, with D possibly matching TRBD1 (6 bases). CDR1 is LNHDA, CDR2 SQIVND, per germline (reference sequence). Trimming cost V 7 bases and J 3 bases, with 10 bases left between them. The CDR3 spans 13 residues. CDR3 bases: TGTGCCAGTATACAGGGCGTCAATCAGCCCCAGCATTTT. Protein product: CASIQGVNQPQHF.

The chain employs TRBV6-1 and TRBJ2-3; a weak D match, TRBD2 (5 bases). Germline loops: CDR1 MNHNS, CDR2 SASEGT. CDR3 size: 13 residues. Trimming removed 4 bases from V and 5 bases from J, with 10 bases in between. The CDR3 here is CASSGGRGDTQYF. The DNA of the CDR3 is TGTGCCAGCAGTGGTGGTCGGGGAGATACGCAGTATTTT.

Here the CDR3 DNA reads TGCGCCAGCAGCTTAGAAACAGGGAGTCGGACTGAAGCTTTCTTT. This gives the protein CASSLETGSRTEAFF. The chain employs TRBV5-1 and TRBJ1-1; a possible D gene is TRBD1 (6 bases). This CDR3 has 15 residues. V was shortened by 2 bases and J by 5 bases, with 16 bases between the two germline ends. Per germline, CDR1 SGHRS and CDR2 YFSETQ.

J is TRBJ2-1 and V is TRBV7-2, with a tentative D call TRBD2 (5 bases). The CDR3 is 15 amino acids. Looked up from germline, CDR1 is SGHTA and CDR2 is FQGNSA. The germline V and J ends were trimmed by 5 bases and 4 bases, with 15 bases remaining between them. CDR3 sequence reads: CASSLPGRYYNEQFF. DNA for the CDR3: TGTGCCAGCAGCCTGCCGGGAAGATATTACAATGAGCAGTTCTTC.

J is TRBJ1-1 and V is TRBV28; TRBD1 might be the D (5 bases). This CDR3 is 18 amino acids long. Trimming removed 3 bases at V and 4 bases at J, with 24 bases between. CDR1 is MDHEN, CDR2 SYDVKM, per germline. The DNA for the CDR3 is TGTGCCAGCAGTTTGGAGAGGAGATTCTACTTGGGGCGCACTGAAGCTTTCTTT. Translating it yields CASSLERRFYLGRTEAFF.

This clone occurred once. The V call is TRBV4-2, the J call TRBJ2-7, with no clear D. The CDR3 runs 15 residues. V was trimmed by 1 base and J by 2 bases, leaving 12 bases between them. Germline loops: CDR1 LGHNA, CDR2 YNFKEQ. CDR3 bases: TGTGCCAGCAGCCAAGTATACCAGGATACCTACGAGCAGTACTTC. It is translated as CASSQVYQDTYEQYF.

The chain is built from TRBV27 and TRBJ1-5; D may be TRBD1 (5 bases). CDR1 is MNHEY, CDR2 SMNVEV, per germline (reference sequence). The CDR3 totals 15 residues. Trimming took off 2 bases at V and 2 bases at J, with 10 bases between the two ends. The CDR3 protein is CASSLQGLGNQPQHF. The CDR3 region has the DNA TGTGCCAGCAGTTTACAGGGTTTGGGCAATCAGCCCCAGCATTTT.

The J gene is TRBJ2-5, the V gene TRBV19, with TRBD1 identical over 8 bases. The CDR3 extends over 15 amino acids. Losses at the gene ends were 5 bases for V and 2 bases for J; bases not matched to a gene: 7. The germline gives CDR1 LNHDA, CDR2 SQIVND (reference sequence). CDR3 nucleotide sequence: TGTGCCAGTAGTGCGTGGGACAGGCCTCAAGAGACCCAGTACTTC. This sequence encodes CASSAWDRPQETQYF.

For this clone: The junction departs from germline at one end; a sequencing error may be responsible. The chain has TRBV10-3 and TRBJ1-5; D may be TRBD1 (6 bases). CDR3 size: 15 residues. Germline assignment: CDR1 ENHRY and CDR2 SYGVKD. CDR3 nucleotide sequence: TGTACCATCAGTGATCGGACAGTAGGGGGTCAGCCCCAGCATTTT. Protein product: CTISDRTVGGQPQHF.

J is TRBJ2-7 and V is TRBV27, with TRBD1 matching 10 bases. V trimming: 6 bases; J trimming: 3 bases; junction bases outside the gene matches: 8. In germline, CDR1 is MNHEY, CDR2 SMNVEV (reference sequence). The CDR3 spans 15 residues. The CDR3 coding sequence is TGTGCCAGCAGGATGCCCCGGGACAGGGGCTACGAGCAGTACTTC. Its protein is CASRMPRDRGYEQYF.

As DNA, the CDR3 is TGTGCCAGCTTAAGGGGCCTGGACACTGAAGCTTTCTTT. Its protein is CASLRGLDTEAFF. This chain joins TRBV11-2 and TRBJ1-1; a possible D gene is TRBD1 (5 bases). There are 13 residues in the CDR3. The V end lost 8 bases, the J end lost 3 bases, and 13 bases lay between the germline ends. Germline V gene lookup returns CDR1 SGHAT and CDR2 FQNNGV.

The V gene is TRBV18, the J gene TRBJ1-2; no clear D. The CDR3 length is 12 residues. V gave up 3 bases and J gave up 6 bases, with 8 bases separating them. CDR1 and CDR2 (germline): KGHSH, LQKENI. CDR3 amino acids: CASSPGSDGYTF. The CDR3 DNA follows: TGTGCCAGCTCACCCGGGTCGGATGGCTACACCTTC.

The chain employs TRBV9 and TRBJ1-4; no definite D call. Between the trimmed V and J ends, which lost 3 bases and 6 bases, there was a span of 18 bases. The length of the CDR3 is 16 residues. Germline assignment: CDR1 SGDLS and CDR2 YYNGEE. Here the CDR3 DNA reads TGTGCCAGCAGCGGACAAACCGGAGGAGGGCATGAAAAACTGTTTTTT. Translation: CASSGQTGGGHEKLFF.

The chain couples TRBV19 to TRBJ1-5; D is possibly TRBD1 (6 bases). V dropped 3 bases and J dropped 0 bases, with 15 bases sitting between them. CDR1 and CDR2 (germline): LNHDA, SQIVND (reference sequence). The CDR3 loop spans 17 amino acids. The CDR3 nucleotides are TGTGCCAGTAGTATCGACTCCTGGACAGATAGCAATCAGCCCCAGCATTTT. Amino acids: CASSIDSWTDSNQPQHF.

V and J are TRBV2 and TRBJ2-1; 15 nucleotides line up with TRBD2. Trimming at V came to 1 base and at J to 1 base, leaving 5 bases not matched to a gene. This CDR3 contains 19 residues. From germline, CDR1 is SNHLY and CDR2 FYNNEI. The CDR3 sequence is CASSEGRTSGGVSYNEQFF. CDR3 DNA sequence: TGTGCCAGCAGTGAAGGGAGGACTAGCGGGGGGGTTTCCTACAATGAGCAGTTCTTC.

This clone has only one observation. The chain uses TRBV30 and TRBJ2-7; D is possibly TRBD1 (6 bases). There are 13 residues in the CDR3. The germline gives CDR1 GTSNPN, CDR2 SVGIG (reference sequence). V was clipped by 0 bases and J by 5 bases, with 11 bases between them. This CDR3 is CAWSVRGSDEQYF. The CDR3 nucleotides read TGTGCCTGGAGTGTGAGGGGGTCCGACGAGCAGTACTTC.